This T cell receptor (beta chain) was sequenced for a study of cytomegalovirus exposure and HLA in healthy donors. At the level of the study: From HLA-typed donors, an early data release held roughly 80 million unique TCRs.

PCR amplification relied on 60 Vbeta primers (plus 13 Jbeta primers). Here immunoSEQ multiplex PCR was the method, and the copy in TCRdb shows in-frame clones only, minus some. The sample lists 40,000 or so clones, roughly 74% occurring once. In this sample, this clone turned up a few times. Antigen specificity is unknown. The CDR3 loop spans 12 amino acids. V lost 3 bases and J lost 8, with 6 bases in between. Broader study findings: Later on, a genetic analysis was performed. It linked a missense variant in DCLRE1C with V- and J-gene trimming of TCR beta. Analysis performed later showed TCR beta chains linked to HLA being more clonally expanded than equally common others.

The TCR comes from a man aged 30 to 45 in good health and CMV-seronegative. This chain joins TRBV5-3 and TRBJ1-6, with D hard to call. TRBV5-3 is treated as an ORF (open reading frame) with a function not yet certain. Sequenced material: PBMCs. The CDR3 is CARSYSDSPLHF. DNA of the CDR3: TGTGCCAGAAGCTACAGTGATTCACCCCTCCACTTT.